This T cell receptor (beta chain) was sequenced in a study of neurological immune-mediated disorders. Overall study findings and caveats: Among expanded clones, no CDR3 amino acid sequences were shared across subjects, a pattern suggesting private repertoires in all groups. Healthy controls had more TCR clonal expansion than multiple sclerosis, which showed the least, whereas HTLV-1-associated myelopathy showed the most.

As healthy controls, volunteers from a blood bank in Maryland, USA, were used. Each sorted-subset library came from 1 million CD4+ or CD8+ T cells. This clonotype was recorded many times. What it binds is not known. The CDR3 loop spans 14 amino acids. The germline CDR1 and CDR2 sequences are DFQATT and SNEGSKA (reference sequence). V gave up 4 bases and J gave up 5 bases; unmatched junction bases: 8. TCRdb re-derived calls from the 5' RACE reads in MiXCR, one entry per CDR3 protein. The repertoire holds 35,000 to 55,000 distinct CDR3 sequences, about 6% seen once, with around 0.6% in the top ten. This clonotype originated in a woman aged 40 to 49 in good health. The chain has TRBV20-1 and TRBJ1-5, with 7 nucleotides matching TRBD1. The source material was CD4+ T cells from blood. The CDR3 DNA sequence: TGCAGTGCTAAAACAGGGGAGTGGGATCAGCCCCAGCATTTT. It yields the protein CSAKTGEWDQPQHF.